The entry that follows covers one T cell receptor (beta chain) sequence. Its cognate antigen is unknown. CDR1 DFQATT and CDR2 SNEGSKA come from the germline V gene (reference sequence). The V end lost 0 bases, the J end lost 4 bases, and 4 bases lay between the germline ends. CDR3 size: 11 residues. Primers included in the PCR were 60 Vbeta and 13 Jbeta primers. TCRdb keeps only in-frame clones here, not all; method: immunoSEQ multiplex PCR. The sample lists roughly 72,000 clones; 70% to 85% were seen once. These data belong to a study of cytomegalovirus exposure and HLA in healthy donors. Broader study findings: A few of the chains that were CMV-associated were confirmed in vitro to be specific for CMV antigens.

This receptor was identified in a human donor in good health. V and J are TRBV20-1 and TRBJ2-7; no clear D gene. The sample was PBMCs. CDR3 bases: TGCAGTGCTAGAGATCAATACGAGCAGTACTTC. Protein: CSARDQYEQYF.